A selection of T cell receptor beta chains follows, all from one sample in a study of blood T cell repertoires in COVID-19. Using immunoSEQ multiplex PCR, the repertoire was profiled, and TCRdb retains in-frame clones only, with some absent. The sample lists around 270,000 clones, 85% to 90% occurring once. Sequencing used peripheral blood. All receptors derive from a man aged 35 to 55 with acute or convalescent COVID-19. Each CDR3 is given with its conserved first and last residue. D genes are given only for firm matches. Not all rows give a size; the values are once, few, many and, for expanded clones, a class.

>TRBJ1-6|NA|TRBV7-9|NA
TGTGCCAGCAGCTTACAGGGGTCTAATTCACCCCTCCACTTT
CASSLQGSNSPLHF
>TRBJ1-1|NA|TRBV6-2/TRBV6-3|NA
TGTGCCAGCAGTTACAGGGAGAGGAACACTGAAGCTTTCTTT
CASSYRERNTEAFF
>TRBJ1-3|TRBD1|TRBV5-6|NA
TGTGCCAGCAGCCCCCAGGGGGCGAGTGGAAACACCATATATTTT
CASSPQGASGNTIYF
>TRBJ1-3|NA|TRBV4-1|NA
TGCGCCAGCAGCCCCCGAGTAGGAAACACCATATATTTT
CASSPRVGNTIYF
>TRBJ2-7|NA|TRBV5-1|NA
TGCGCCAGCAGCCCCCAGGGGCATGCCTACGAGCAGTACTTC
CASSPQGHAYEQYF
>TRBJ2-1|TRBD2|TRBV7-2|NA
TGTGCCAGCAGCGCGGGGGGGAACAATGAGCAGTTCTTC
CASSAGGNNEQFF
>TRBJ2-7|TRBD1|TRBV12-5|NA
TGTGCTAGCCGAGTTGGGACAGGCAACTACGAGCAGTACTTC
CASRVGTGNYEQYF
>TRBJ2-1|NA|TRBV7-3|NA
TGTGCCAGCAGCTCCCAAGGGACTGCCCAGTTCTTC
CASSSQGTAQFF
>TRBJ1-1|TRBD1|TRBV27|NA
TGTGCCAGCAGTTTGGTAGGGGGCTACAGCGGAGCTTTCTTT
CASSLVGGYSGAFF
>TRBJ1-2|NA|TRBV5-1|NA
TGCGCCAGCAGCTTAGGACTTCAAAACGGTGGCTACACCTTC
CASSLGLQNGGYTF
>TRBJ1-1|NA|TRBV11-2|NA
TGTGCCAGCAGCTTAGTCAAGAGGAACACTGAAGCTTTCTTT
CASSLVKRNTEAFF
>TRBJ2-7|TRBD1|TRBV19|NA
TGTGCCAGTAGTCTGGGACAGATTTCCTACGAGCAGTACTTC
CASSLGQISYEQYF
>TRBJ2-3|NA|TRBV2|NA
TGTGCCAGCAGTGAAGCAGTCGCGGGGAATACTCAGTATTTT
CASSEAVAGNTQYF
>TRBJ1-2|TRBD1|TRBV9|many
TGTGCCAGCACCGGGACAGGGGAAGAAGGCTACACCTTC
CASTGTGEEGYTF
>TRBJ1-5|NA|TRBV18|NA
TGTGCCAGCTCACCAGGACTCAATCAGCCCCAGCATTTT
CASSPGLNQPQHF
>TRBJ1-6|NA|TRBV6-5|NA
TGTGCCTCTTCATCCCTCCGGGTCTTTAATTCACCCCTCCACTTT
CASSSLRVFNSPLHF
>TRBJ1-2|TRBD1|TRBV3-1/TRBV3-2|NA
TGTGCCAGCAGCCTCCACCTGACAGGGGGCGCAAGGTGGGATGGCTACACCTTC
CASSLHLTGGARWDGYTF
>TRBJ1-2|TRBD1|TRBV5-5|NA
TGTGCCAGCAGCTTGGCCGCAGGGGGGCATGGCTACACCTTC
CASSLAAGGHGYTF
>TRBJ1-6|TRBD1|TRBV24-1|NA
TGTGCCTCTCAGGGGGCAGGCGATAATTCACCCCTCCACTTT
CASQGAGDNSPLHF
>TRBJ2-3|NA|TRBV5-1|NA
TGCGCCAGCAGCTTGGGCCCGGGAGCAGATACGCAGTATTTT
CASSLGPGADTQYF
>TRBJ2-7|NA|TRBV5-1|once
TGCGCCAGCAGCTTGGCCGACAGTCACCGCCTCTCCTACGAGCAGTACTTC
CASSLADSHRLSYEQYF
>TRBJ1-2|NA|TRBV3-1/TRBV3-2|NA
TGTGCCAGCAGAGACACAGGGCTTTCTGGCTACACCTTC
CASRDTGLSGYTF